The following is a TCR beta chain sequence with its context. Its antigen is unidentified. The sample comes from a study of beta chain features in type 1 diabetes. General study results and limits: Among patients with Type 1 diabetes, TCRB CDR3s were moderately but significantly shorter in every one of the four CD4+ subsets.

What was sequenced were expressed TCRB transcripts, since all of the isolated RNA had been reverse transcribed. Using immunoSEQ multiplex PCR, the repertoire was profiled, and TCRdb retains in-frame clones only, with some absent. The repertoire consists of 300,000 to 400,000 clones, with over 7% occurring once and the leading ten covering around 1%. Germline loops: CDR1 SGHRS, CDR2 YFSETQ. Germline trimming cut 4 bases from V and 4 bases from J; bases unmatched to any gene: 6. The CDR3 has 16 amino acids. The chain uses TRBV5-1 and TRBJ2-3; 13 bases are shared with TRBD2. This receptor was obtained from a young man with type 1 diabetes. The specimen was central memory CD4+ T cells from blood. CDR3 protein: CASSPETSGGADTQYF. The CDR3 DNA reads as TGCGCCAGCAGCCCCGAAACTAGCGGGGGGGCAGATACGCAGTATTTT.